This entry lists 25 T cell receptor beta chains sequenced from one sample in a study of tumor-infiltrating lymphocytes in primary liver carcinoma. Bulk tissue was left unsorted, and RNA and DNA were co-extracted from about 20-30 mg of it. Using a constant-region primer together with ProtoScript II reverse transcriptase, TCR beta cDNA was made from about 500 ng of total RNA. Construction of TCR beta libraries relied on three successive nested multiplex PCR rounds employing slightly modified ARM-PCR. Running 9 to 11 cycles apiece, the first two PCR rounds relied on TRBV1-TRBV30 forward primers together with a C-beta reverse primer. TCRdb ran MiXCR on the multiplex PCR reads and lists one entry per CDR3 protein. This table has tens of thousands of distinct CDR3 sequences, roughly 77% appearing once. The sequenced sample was liver tumor tissue from sampling region 3. Subset in this sample: tumor region T3, left-lateral pole. These TCRs come from a man in his forties or fifties with primary liver carcinoma and hepatitis B virus infection.

Points on this clonotype: Germline is not matched at one junction end, which may reflect a read error. The V call is TRBV6-6, the J call TRBJ1-1; D is uncertain. Germline-derived CDR1 and CDR2 are MNHNY and SVGAGI (reference sequence). The CDR3 runs 13 residues. The CDR3 spells CARSYESYTEAFF. CDR3 coding DNA: TGTGCCAGGAGTTACGAGAGTTACACTGAGGCTTTCTTT.

To note about this clonotype: Germline and junction disagree at one end, which may indicate a read error. J is TRBJ1-6 and V is TRBV6-6; D call uncertain. Germline CDR1 is MNHNY and CDR2 is SVGAGI (reference sequence). The CDR3 is 15 residues long. The CDR3 protein is CASSYSEWINSPLRF. CDR3 nucleotides: TGTGCCAGCAGTTACTCGGAGTGGATTAATTCACCCCTCCGCTTT.

This clonotype was seen at least ten times. Here the CDR3 DNA reads TGCGCCAGCAGCCAAGAGCCCAAAAACATTCAGTACTTC. As protein: CASSQEPKNIQYF. The chain employs TRBV4-1 and TRBJ2-4; no reliable D call. Between the trimmed V and J ends, which lost 0 bases and 2 bases, there was a span of 2 bases. The CDR3 runs to 13 residues. CDR1 and CDR2 from the germline V gene are MGHRA and YSYEKL.

Note on this clonotype: Mismatch with germline at one junction end may stem from a read error. The chain has TRBV6-5 and TRBJ1-6; 8 bases align to TRBD1. CDR3 length: 15 residues. CDR1 and CDR2 (germline): MNHEY, SVGAGI. The CDR3 loop reads CASSLTGDPNSPLNF. CDR3 nucleotide sequence: TGTGCCAGTAGTTTGACAGGGGATCCTAATTCACCCCTCAACTTT.

This clonotype appeared many times. The J gene is TRBJ2-7, the V gene TRBV6-6; 10 positions agree with TRBD2. CDR3 length equals 16 residues. With 0 bases clipped from V and 2 bases from J, the junction kept 4 bases outside the gene matches. From germline, CDR1 is MNHNY and CDR2 SVGAGI (reference sequence). The CDR3 spells CASSYSSLAGAYEQYF. The CDR3 DNA reads as TGTGCCAGCAGTTACTCGAGCCTAGCGGGAGCCTACGAGCAGTACTTC.

This clonotype was seen ten or more times. The chain recombines TRBV13 with TRBJ2-1; no reliable D call. V lost 2 bases to trimming and J lost 9 bases, with 5 bases between them. Germline assignment: CDR1 PRHDT and CDR2 FYEKMQ (reference sequence). The CDR3 has 11 amino acids. CDR3: CASSLTGEQFF. DNA for the CDR3: TGTGCCAGCAGCTTAACCGGTGAGCAGTTCTTC.

The chain has TRBV11-2 and TRBJ2-5; D possibly corresponds to TRBD1 (6 bases). The germline gives CDR1 SGHAT, CDR2 FQNNGV. Trimming took off 11 bases at V and 2 bases at J, with 27 bases between the two ends. The CDR3 sequence is 17 residues long. CDR3 in DNA: TGTGCCTGCGGCTTAGTCAGTGGGGGCGGTCGGCAAGAGACCCAGTACTTC. This translates into CACGLVSGGGRQETQYF.

About this clonotype: A junction end diverges from the germline sequence, so it may reflect a read error. The chain couples TRBV6-2 or TRBV6-3 to TRBJ2-7; 10 nucleotides match TRBD2. Germline values: CDR1 MNHEY, CDR2 SVGEGT. This CDR3 comprises 15 residues. CDR3 nucleotides: TGTGTCAGCAGACCCGGGACTAGCGTGGCGTACGAGCAGTACTTC. Translating gives CVSRPGTSVAYEQYF.

This chain connects TRBV6-1 to TRBJ1-2; 7 bases are shared with TRBD1. CDR3 length equals 16 residues. Germline CDR1 MNHNS, CDR2 SASEGT. This chain's CDR3 is CTSSERVDTGDHGYTF. The CDR3 DNA reads TGTACTAGCAGTGAAAGGGTGGATACAGGGGATCATGGCTACACCTTC.

As for this clonotype: Compared with germline, one end of the junction differs, possibly owing to a read error. The CDR3 here is CTSSLDRVLFTGELFF. CDR3 sequence (DNA): TGTACCAGCAGCTTGGACAGGGTGTTGTTCACCGGGGAGCTATTTTTT. The chain combines TRBV5-6 with TRBJ2-2; TRBD1 matches at 8 bases. The germline V gene has CDR1 SGHDT and CDR2 YYEEEE. The CDR3 extends over 16 amino acids.

Of note for this clonotype: The CDR3 does not end in the conserved phenylalanine or tryptophan, so this is likely a read error. This chain links TRBV29-1 with TRBJ1-1; possible D gene TRBD1, 5 bases. CDR3 size: 13 residues. Germline V gives CDR1 SQVTM, CDR2 ANQGSEA. Trimming removed 0 bases from V and 4 bases from J, with 9 bases in between. CDR3 loop: CSVEEGVSTEAFS. The CDR3 nucleotides are TGCAGCGTTGAAGAGGGGGTGAGCACTGAAGCTTTCTCT.

The chain recombines TRBV4-1 with TRBJ2-6; the D gene is possibly TRBD1 (5 bases). The germline gives CDR1 MGHRA, CDR2 YSYEKL. The CDR3 spans 17 residues. V gave up 3 bases and J gave up 18 bases, with 30 bases separating them. This CDR3 is CASSQLQEATGANIPTF. CDR3 nucleotides: TGCGCCAGCAGCCAGCTACAAGAGGCTACTGGGGCCAACATCCCGACTTTC.

Details on this clonotype: The junction shows a germline mismatch at one end, possibly a read error. The genes are TRBV4-1 and TRBJ2-2; D gene unclear. Germline V CDR1 and CDR2: MGHRA, YSYEKL. The CDR3 runs 15 residues. The CDR3 loop reads CASSQDVANTGELFF. The CDR3 DNA follows: TGCGCCAGCAGCCAAGACGTTGCTAACACCGGAGAGCTGTTTTTT.

The sample holds a few counts of this clonotype. Sequence at one end of the junction differs from germline and may be a read error. V is TRBV6-1 and J is TRBJ2-2; no firm D call. This CDR3 has 17 amino acids. The V gene's germline CDR1 is MNHNS and CDR2 SASEGT. Written as DNA, the CDR3 is TGTACCAGCAGCGACTGGGATAACGACCCGAACACCGGGGAGCTGTTTTTT. It specifies CTSSDWDNDPNTGELFF.

In its sample, this clonotype was seen many times. The chain recombines TRBV7-8 with TRBJ2-1; TRBD2 agrees at 12 bases. Germline CDR1 reads SGHVS; CDR2 reads FQNEAQ. This CDR3 is built from 15 residues. J gave up 7 bases and V 5 bases, and 6 bases lay outside the gene matches. Here the CDR3 reads CASSGRTSGMNEQFF. The DNA of the CDR3 is TGTGCCAGCAGCGGAAGGACTAGCGGGATGAATGAGCAGTTCTTC.

In the case of this clonotype: Sequence at one end of the junction differs from germline and may be a read error. V usage is TRBV4-2 and J usage is TRBJ2-5; 8 nucleotides agree with TRBD2. The germline V gene has CDR1 LGHNA and CDR2 YNFKEQ. This CDR3 has 16 residues. The CDR3 DNA reads as TGTGCCTGCAGCCAAGGTTGGGGACTAGTCGTAGAGACCCAGTACTTC. Encoded protein: CACSQGWGLVVETQYF.

Note on this clonotype: The junction departs from germline at one end; a sequencing error may be responsible. The rearrangement links TRBV11-2 to TRBJ2-7; a possible D gene is TRBD1 (6 bases). Germline CDR1 is SGHAT and CDR2 is FQNNGV. The CDR3 is 15 amino acids. This CDR3 reads CASSSTGGRRHEQYF. For the CDR3, the DNA is TGTGCCAGTAGCTCTACTGGGGGCCGGAGGCACGAGCAGTACTTC.

For this clonotype: Lacking the conserved final phenylalanine or tryptophan, this CDR3 likely reflects a read error. The rearrangement uses TRBV24-1 and TRBJ2-3; D might be TRBD1 (6 bases). In germline, CDR1 is KGHDR, CDR2 SFDVKD. The CDR3 runs to 15 residues. The V end was cut by 1 base, the J end by 7 bases, with 14 bases between. CDR3 protein: CATSDFPRGPNTQYY. In DNA, the CDR3 is TGTGCCACCAGTGATTTCCCCAGGGGACCCAATACGCAGTATTAT.

Worth noting for this clonotype: An end of the junction differs from the germline gene, which may be a read error. The chain links TRBV11-2 to TRBJ2-7, with D uncertain. The CDR3 contains 14 residues. Germline V gene data show CDR1 as SGHAT and CDR2 as FQNNGV. The DNA for the CDR3 is TGTGCCAGCAACTTAACTGATACTGCCTACGAGCACTACTTC. This codes for CASNLTDTAYEHYF.

For this clonotype: A junction boundary mismatches the germline segment, possibly from a read error. The V call is TRBV11-2, the J call TRBJ2-1, with D tentatively TRBD1 (6 bases). The CDR3 runs to 22 residues. Germline V CDR1 and CDR2: SGHAT, FQNNGV. CDR3 nucleotide sequence: TGTGCCAGCAGCCTCTCCTACCGGGGTCCCGTGAGACAGGTTCGCTCCTACATTGAGCACTTCTTC. It is translated as CASSLSYRGPVRQVRSYIEHFF.

As regards this clonotype: A junction end diverges from the germline sequence, so it may reflect a read error. V usage is TRBV6-5 and J usage is TRBJ1-5; tentatively, D is TRBD1 (6 bases). Per the germline V gene, CDR1 is MNHEY and CDR2 is SVGAGI. This CDR3 has 15 amino acids. CDR3 loop: CASSTSKGGKQPQHF. The CDR3 DNA reads as TGTGCCAGCAGTACGTCAAAGGGGGGCAAACAGCCCCAGCATTTT.

The chain is built from TRBV11-2 and TRBJ2-3; D may be TRBD2 (5 bases). This CDR3 has 13 residues. Germline CDR1 is SGHAT and CDR2 is FQNNGV. The CDR3 loop reads CISSPDFTYTQYF. CDR3 DNA: TGTATCAGCAGCCCGGACTTTACATATACGCAGTATTTT.

The chain has TRBV6-1 and TRBJ1-5, with a tentative D call TRBD1 (5 bases). The germline V and J ends were trimmed by 4 bases and 5 bases, with 15 bases remaining between them. Germline V gene lookup returns CDR1 MNHNS and CDR2 SASEGT. This CDR3 comprises 15 residues. CDR3 sequence (DNA): TGTGCCAGCAGTGTGGGGCGGACAATCGATCAGCCCCAGCATTTT. Its translation is CASSVGRTIDQPQHF.

The chain employs TRBV12-3 or TRBV12-4 and TRBJ2-3; D is perhaps TRBD2 (6 bases). V gave up 6 bases and J gave up 1 base, with 14 bases separating them. This CDR3 has 15 amino acids. The CDR3 region is CASSRQTGGTDTQYF. In DNA form, the CDR3 reads TGTGCCAGCAGCCGACAAACGGGAGGCACAGATACGCAGTATTTT.

CDR3 region: CASNNSPAGELFF. CDR3 DNA sequence: TGTGCCAGTAATAATAGCCCCGCCGGGGAGCTGTTTTTT. V usage is TRBV6-1 and J usage is TRBJ2-2; D call uncertain. Per the germline V gene, CDR1 is MNHNS and CDR2 is SASEGT. The ends were cut back, 9 bases at V and 6 bases at J, with 14 bases in the middle. The CDR3 totals 13 residues.